A single T cell receptor (beta chain) is shown here with its context. The data were taken from a study of brain T cells in children with intractable seizures. Pre-surgery treatment included at least one anti-epileptic drug. Sequencing was performed with immunoSEQ multiplex PCR; in TCRdb, only in-frame clones are kept and a portion is missing. This table holds approximately 60,000 clones, approximately 95% found once. The CDR3 consists of 13 residues. Germline trimming cut 5 bases from V and 7 bases from J; bases unmatched to any gene: 5. This clonotype was obtained from a boy younger than two with focal cortical dysplasia and intractable seizures. The chain joins TRBV12-3 or TRBV12-4 to TRBJ1-5; 7 nucleotides match TRBD1. The sequencing here drew on peripheral blood, taken at surgery. The CDR3 loop reads CASSQGGGQPQHF. The CDR3 nucleotides are TGTGCCAGCAGTCAGGGGGGCGGGCAGCCCCAGCATTTT.